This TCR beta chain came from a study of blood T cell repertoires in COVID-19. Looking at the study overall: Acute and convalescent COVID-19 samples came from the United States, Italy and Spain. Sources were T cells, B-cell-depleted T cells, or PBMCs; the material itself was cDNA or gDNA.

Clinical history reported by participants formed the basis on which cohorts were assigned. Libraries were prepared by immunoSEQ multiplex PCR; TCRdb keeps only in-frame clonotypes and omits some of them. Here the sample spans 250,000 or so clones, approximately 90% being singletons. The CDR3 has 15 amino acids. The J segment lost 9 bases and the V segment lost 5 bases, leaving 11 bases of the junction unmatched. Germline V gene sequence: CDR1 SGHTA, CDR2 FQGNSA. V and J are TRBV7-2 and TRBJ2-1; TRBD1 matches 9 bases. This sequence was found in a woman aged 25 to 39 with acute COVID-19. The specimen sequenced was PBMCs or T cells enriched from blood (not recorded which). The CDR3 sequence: CASSRDRAPQFEQFF. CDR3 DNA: TGTGCCAGCAGCCGGGACAGGGCCCCACAATTTGAGCAGTTCTTC.